This entry lists 18 T cell receptor beta chains sequenced from one sample in a study of OX40 agonist ivuxolimab in advanced cancers. Assay used: immunoSEQ multiplex PCR; TCRdb lists only in-frame clones, some missing. The sample lists approximately 60,000 clones; 84% were seen once. Source: CD4+ or CD8+ T cells sorted from blood, taken in a trial of the OX40 agonist ivuxolimab. The source of these receptors is an adult with an advanced solid tumor such as melanoma, head and neck, liver or kidney cancer.

The chain recombines TRBV4-2 with TRBJ2-7; 8 positions match TRBD1. J lost 4 bases, V lost 0 bases, and 8 bases had no gene match. The germline CDR1 and CDR2 sequences are LGHNA and YNFKEQ. CDR3 length equals 16 residues. CDR3 in DNA: TGTGCCAGCAGCCAAGATCAGGCAGGGGGCTGGTACGAGCAGTACTTC. The encoded protein is CASSQDQAGGWYEQYF.

The chain joins TRBV11-2 to TRBJ2-4; D is uncertain. The CDR3 totals 14 residues. V lost 4 bases and J lost 0, with 7 bases in between. In germline, CDR1 is SGHAT, CDR2 FQNNGV. This CDR3 reads CASSSELAKNIQYF. The DNA of the CDR3 is TGTGCCAGCAGCTCGGAGCTAGCCAAAAACATTCAGTACTTC.

The chain's CDR3 is CASSEGGPGEFF. Here the CDR3 DNA reads TGTGCCAGCAGTGAAGGTGGCCCAGGGGAGTTCTTC. The V and J genes are TRBV6-1 and TRBJ2-1; weak D call: TRBD1 (6 bases). The CDR3 consists of 12 residues. Germline CDR1 MNHNS, CDR2 SASEGT. Trimming took off 1 base at V and 14 bases at J, with 12 bases between the two ends.

This CDR3 reads CASTSGVTETQYF. DNA for the CDR3: TGTGCCAGCACCTCCGGGGTAACAGAGACCCAGTACTTC. The chain recombines TRBV28 with TRBJ2-5; D is perhaps TRBD2 (5 bases). Germline V gene lookup returns CDR1 MDHEN and CDR2 SYDVKM. The CDR3 is made up of 13 amino acids. The ends were cut back, 7 bases at V and 4 bases at J, with 13 bases in the middle.

The chain links TRBV28 to TRBJ1-1, with unresolved D. V was shortened by 8 bases and J by 6 bases, with 13 bases between the two germline ends. CDR1 is MDHEN and CDR2 is SYDVKM in the germline V gene. The CDR3 totals 12 residues. The CDR3 DNA is TGTGCCAGCCGAATGGGGTTCTCTGAAGCTTTCTTT. This sequence encodes CASRMGFSEAFF.

This clone has just a few counts. V usage is TRBV7-2 and J usage is TRBJ2-3; D is unresolved. Germline CDR1 SGHTA, CDR2 FQGNSA. The CDR3 is 14 residues long. V was pared by 5 bases and J by 0 bases, with 9 bases between. CDR3 nucleotides: TGTGCCAGCAGCCGCGACACGAGCACAGATACGCAGTATTTT. This codes for CASSRDTSTDTQYF.

The chain links TRBV19 to TRBJ1-1; 10 bases map to TRBD1. The ends lost 5 bases at V and 0 bases at J; junction bases unmatched: 6. Germline V gene lookup returns CDR1 LNHDA and CDR2 SQIVND (reference sequence). This CDR3 comprises 16 residues. The CDR3, as DNA: TGTGCCAGTAGTCTAGGACAGGGGGGCATGAACACTGAAGCTTTCTTT. Protein sequence: CASSLGQGGMNTEAFF.

The chain combines TRBV18 with TRBJ2-1, with a weak D call TRBD2 (7 bases). Germline CDR1 is KGHSH and CDR2 is LQKENI. Trimming took off 2 bases at V and 4 bases at J, with 15 bases between the two ends. The CDR3 is made up of 16 amino acids. CDR3 nucleotides: TGTGCCAGCTCACCAGGGGGGGCAGGGACGTACAATGAGCAGTTCTTC. Its translation is CASSPGGAGTYNEQFF.

This sequence joins TRBV9 and TRBJ2-2; TRBD2 might be the D (5 bases). The CDR3 length is 16 residues. V was trimmed by 4 bases and J by 4 bases, leaving 17 bases between them. Germline V gene data show CDR1 as SGDLS and CDR2 as YYNGEE. CDR3 coding DNA: TGTGCCAGCAGCCCCCATTTGCCTAGCAGCACCGGGGAGCTGTTTTTT. It is translated as CASSPHLPSSTGELFF.

This clone was seen a few times. This chain links TRBV29-1 with TRBJ1-1; TRBD1 aligns across 7 bases. With 6 bases clipped from V and 1 base from J, the junction kept 11 bases outside the gene matches. Per the germline V gene, CDR1 is SQVTM and CDR2 is ANQGSEA. The CDR3 spans 15 residues. The CDR3 DNA reads TGCAGCGTCGTGGACAGGCCCCATGGGAACACTGAAGCTTTCTTT. Translation: CSVVDRPHGNTEAFF.

The chain combines TRBV5-1 with TRBJ2-7, with D tentatively TRBD1 or TRBD2 (5 bases each). Germline V lookup: CDR1 SGHRS, CDR2 YFSETQ. This CDR3 has 15 residues. Trimming took off 0 bases at V and 3 bases at J, with 13 bases between the two ends. The CDR3 loop reads CASSLEGPSYYEQYF. CDR3 DNA sequence: TGCGCCAGCAGCTTGGAGGGACCCTCGTACTACGAGCAGTACTTC.

On this clone: Other DNA sequences in the sample encode the same CDR3. The gene calls are TRBV2 and TRBJ1-2, with 9 nucleotides matching TRBD1. CDR1 SNHLY and CDR2 FYNNEI come from the germline V gene. CDR3 length equals 12 residues. J gave up 4 bases and V 6 bases, and 0 bases lay outside the gene matches. In nucleotides, the CDR3 is TGTGCCAGCAGGGGACAGGGCTATGGCTACACCTTC. Protein sequence: CASRGQGYGYTF.

This chain connects TRBV28 to TRBJ1-2; 7 bases map to TRBD1. Germline CDR1 is MDHEN and CDR2 is SYDVKM. The V gene end was trimmed by 1 base and the J gene end by 5 bases; junction bases not matched to a gene: 13. CDR3 size: 17 residues. CDR3 in DNA: TGTGCCAGCAGTTTATTGAGGACAGGCCTGGGTAGTTATGGCTACACCTTC. Amino acids: CASSLLRTGLGSYGYTF.

The V gene is TRBV7-2, the J gene TRBJ2-5; D is undetermined. V was trimmed by 5 bases and J by 3 bases, leaving 13 bases between them. The CDR3 consists of 14 residues. Germline CDR1 reads SGHTA; CDR2 reads FQGNSA. The chain's CDR3 is CASSPRPGEETQYF. As DNA, the CDR3 is TGTGCCAGCAGCCCTCGGCCGGGTGAAGAGACCCAGTACTTC.

Details on this clone: The sample holds other DNA sequences that translate to the same CDR3. The rearrangement joins TRBV28 to TRBJ2-7, with 7 bases lining up with TRBD2. CDR1 and CDR2 from the germline V gene are MDHEN and SYDVKM. CDR3 length equals 11 residues. The junction had 0 bases not matched to a gene; V was cut back by 3 bases and J by 7 bases. The CDR3 here is CASSLGGEQYF. The CDR3 DNA sequence: TGTGCCAGCAGTTTGGGGGGGGAGCAGTACTTC.

V gene TRBV7-9 combines with J gene TRBJ1-5; 7 nucleotides match TRBD1. The CDR3 consists of 17 residues. The trim removed 5 bases at V and 0 bases at J, leaving 10 bases unmatched. Germline CDR1 SEHNR, CDR2 FQNEAQ (reference sequence). CDR3 in amino acids: CASSPRRDSYSNQPQHF. The CDR3 nucleotides are TGTGCCAGCAGCCCACGGCGGGACAGTTATAGCAATCAGCCCCAGCATTTT.

This rearrangement joins TRBV19 to TRBJ2-1; D is perhaps TRBD2 (6 bases). Trimming took 6 bases from V and 5 from J, leaving 17 bases between them. Germline V gene lookup returns CDR1 LNHDA and CDR2 SQIVND (reference sequence). The CDR3 has 15 residues. CDR3 in DNA: TGTGCCAGTAGACCCCCGGGACTGGGGAACAATGAGCAGTTCTTC. This gives the protein CASRPPGLGNNEQFF.

This clone was recorded a few times. This chain links TRBV4-1 with TRBJ1-5; D is uncertain. Trimming took 0 bases from V and 3 from J, leaving 6 bases between them. Germline CDR1 and CDR2: MGHRA and YSYEKL. The CDR3 has 14 residues. For the CDR3, the DNA is TGCGCCAGCAGCCAAGAGGGAGTCAATCAGCCCCAGCATTTT. Translated: CASSQEGVNQPQHF.